This T cell receptor beta chain derives from a study of T cells in localized non-small cell lung cancer. There are 16 residues in the CDR3. The trim removed 3 bases at V and 2 bases at J, leaving 6 bases unmatched. Looked up from germline, CDR1 is KGHSH and CDR2 is LQKENI. Study-wide findings and caveats: As only one tumor region underwent sequencing, heterogeneity remains possible. Increased T cell density in blood showed an association with longer overall survival. For the top 100 tumor clones, a median around 55 also appeared in adjacent lung.

Some clones are missing from TCRdb's copy, which holds only in-frame ones; the method was immunoSEQ multiplex PCR. The sample shows 35,000 to 50,000 clones, around 75% of them seen only once. A word on this clone: Its antigen is not known.

This clonotype was obtained from a woman aged 35 to 70 with stage II squamous cell lung carcinoma. Sequencing used PBMCs, obtained before any cancer treatment. The genes are TRBV18 and TRBJ1-5; the match to TRBD1 covers 8 bases. This CDR3 is CASSPPRGLGNQPQHF. In nucleotides, the CDR3 is TGTGCCAGCTCACCCCCCAGGGGGCTAGGCAATCAGCCCCAGCATTTT.